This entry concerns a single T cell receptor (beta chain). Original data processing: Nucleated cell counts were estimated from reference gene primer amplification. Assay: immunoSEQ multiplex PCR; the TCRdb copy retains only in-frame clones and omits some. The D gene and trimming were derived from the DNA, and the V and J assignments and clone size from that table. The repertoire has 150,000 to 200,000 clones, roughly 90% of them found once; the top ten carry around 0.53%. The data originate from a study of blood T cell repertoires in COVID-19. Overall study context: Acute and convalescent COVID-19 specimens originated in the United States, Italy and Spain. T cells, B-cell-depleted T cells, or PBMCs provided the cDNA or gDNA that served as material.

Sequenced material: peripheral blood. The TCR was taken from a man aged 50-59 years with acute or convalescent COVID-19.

The CDR3 DNA reads TGTGCCAGCAGTTCCCTTGACAGGGGAGAAAGGGGGAACACTGAAGCTTTCTTT. Its translation is CASSSLDRGERGNTEAFF. This rearrangement joins TRBV27 to TRBJ1-1; 8 nucleotides match TRBD1. The CDR3 extends over 18 amino acids. Germline V CDR1 and CDR2: MNHEY, SMNVEV (reference sequence). The junction had 14 bases not matched to a gene; V was cut back by 4 bases and J by 1 base.